Presented here are 32 T cell receptor beta chains from one specimen sequenced in a study of regulatory T cells in long-lasting Graves disease. Described time point: newly diagnosed GD, antithyroid drugs for less than 3 months. PBMC-derived RNA was used for the TCR library. For TCR beta, libraries came from iRepertoire HTBI primers and Arm-PCR of CDR3 regions. MiXCR was run by TCRdb on the multiplex PCR reads, yielding one entry per CDR3 protein. This table has under 300,000 distinct CDR3 sequences, roughly 21% appearing once. Sequencing was performed on peripheral blood mononuclear cells (PBMCs), taken at new diagnosis, from a patient treated with antithyroid drugs. Source of these receptors: a female donor with Graves disease.

In this sample, this clonotype turned up many times. The chain couples TRBV28 to TRBJ2-7; perhaps TRBD2 as D (5 bases). This CDR3 is 15 amino acids long. Germline lookup yields CDR1 MDHEN and CDR2 SYDVKM. V shed 8 bases and J shed 0 bases, with 17 bases lying between them. CDR3 bases: TGTGCCAGCTCCGGACGGGAAGAGGGCTCCTACGAGCAGTACTTC. Translating gives CASSGREEGSYEQYF. Drawing the rest from reference TRBV28 and TRBJ2-7, the complete variable domain is DVKVTQSSRYLVKRTGEKVFLECVQDMDHENMFWYRQDPGLGLRLIYFSYDVKMKEKGDIPEGYSVSREKKERFSLILESASTNQTSMYLCASSGREEGSYEQYFGPGTRLTVT.

The rearrangement links TRBV10-2 to TRBJ1-2; 10 bases are a match to TRBD1. The CDR3 covers 15 residues. The J segment lost 8 bases and the V segment lost 0 bases, leaving 6 bases of the junction unmatched. Germline CDR1 reads WSHSY; CDR2 reads SAAADI. This chain's CDR3 is CASSESRQGAGGYTF. The CDR3 region has the DNA TGCGCCAGCAGTGAGTCGAGACAGGGGGCAGGCGGCTACACCTTC.

This clonotype showed up many times. The chain couples TRBV20-1 to TRBJ2-7, with a possible D match to TRBD1 (5 bases). V lost 0 bases, J lost 8 bases, and 17 bases lay in between. Germline lookup yields CDR1 DFQATT and CDR2 SNEGSKA (reference sequence). The CDR3 contains 14 residues. CDR3 protein: CSAREGLQGFQQYF. The DNA for the CDR3 is TGCAGTGCTAGAGAGGGGCTGCAGGGTTTTCAGCAGTACTTC.

Ten or more counts support this clonotype. V gene TRBV4-3 combines with J gene TRBJ2-5, with 8 positions matching TRBD2. V trimming: 1 base; J trimming: 4 bases; junction bases outside the gene matches: 8. The CDR3 consists of 16 residues. The germline CDR1 and CDR2 sequences are LGHNA and YSLEER. The CDR3, as DNA: TGCGCCAGCAGCCAAGGGGGCCGGGGGGGGTCAGAGACCCAGTACTTC. Residues: CASSQGGRGGSETQYF.

In its sample, this clonotype was seen many times. V gene TRBV28 combines with J gene TRBJ1-1, with 11 bases aligning to TRBD1. The germline V gene has CDR1 MDHEN and CDR2 SYDVKM. The CDR3 has 13 amino acids. V shed 4 bases and J 11 bases; nucleotides not matched to a gene: 6. This chain's CDR3 is CASSYRDRGSAFF. In nucleotides, the CDR3 is TGTGCCAGCAGTTACCGGGACAGGGGGAGTGCTTTCTTT.

In this sample, this clonotype turned up a few times. V gene TRBV19 combines with J gene TRBJ2-6; the match to TRBD1 covers 7 bases. The V gene's germline CDR1 is LNHDA and CDR2 SQIVND (reference sequence). V lost 5 bases, J lost 4 bases, and 11 bases stayed unmatched. The CDR3 runs 17 residues. The CDR3 spells CASSENRQGGGANVLTF. The CDR3, as DNA: TGTGCCAGTAGTGAGAATCGACAGGGTGGAGGGGCCAACGTCCTGACTTTC. Full variable domain (outside the CDR3, taken from reference TRBV19 and TRBJ2-6): DGGITQSPKYLFRKEGQNVTLSCEQNLNHDAMYWYRQDPGQGLRLIYYSQIVNDFQKGDIAEGYSVSREKKESFPLTVTSAQKNPTAFYLCASSENRQGGGANVLTFGAGSRLTVL.

Regarding this clonotype: A much bigger clone sits one base away, suggesting this may be a read error. The chain combines TRBV2 with TRBJ2-5; 9 positions agree with TRBD1. The ends lost 8 bases at V and 2 bases at J; junction bases unmatched: 6. Per germline, CDR1 SNHLY and CDR2 FYNNEI. The CDR3 spans 14 residues. This CDR3 reads CASSSGQGQETQYF. CDR3 in DNA: TGTGCCAGCTCCTCTGGACAGGGGCAAGAGACCCAGTACTTC. Full variable domain (rest looked up from reference TRBV2 and TRBJ2-5): EPEVTQTPSHQVTQMGQEVILRCVPISNHLYFYWYRQILGQKVEFLVSFYNNEISEKSEIFDDQFSVERPDGSNFTLKIRSTKLEDSAMYFCASSSGQGQETQYFGPGTRLLVL.

This clonotype was detected ten times or more. The chain recombines TRBV20-1 with TRBJ2-2; 7 bases are a match to TRBD2. This CDR3 spans 17 amino acids. Germline V CDR1 and CDR2: DFQATT, SNEGSKA (reference sequence). The V gene end was trimmed by 2 bases and the J gene end by 5 bases; junction bases not matched to a gene: 14. The CDR3 here is CSARPPGASGSTGELFF. In DNA, the CDR3 is TGCAGTGCTAGACCCCCTGGTGCTAGCGGTTCGACCGGGGAGCTGTTTTTT.

This clonotype was found many times. The genes are TRBV20-1 and TRBJ2-1, with unresolved D. V dropped 0 bases and J dropped 1 base, with 16 bases sitting between them. Germline CDR1 is DFQATT and CDR2 is SNEGSKA (reference sequence). CDR3 length equals 17 residues. CDR3 coding DNA: TGCAGTGCTAGAGACCCAGACTCGTTCTTATCCTACAATGAGCAGTTCTTC. This codes for CSARDPDSFLSYNEQFF.

The chain employs TRBV7-2 and TRBJ2-1; 11 bases are shared with TRBD2. The germline V gene has CDR1 SGHTA and CDR2 FQGNSA. Unmatched junction bases numbered 3, after V lost 1 base and J lost 7 bases. CDR3 size: 15 residues. DNA for the CDR3: TGTGCCAGCAGCTTAGTAGCGGGAGGGGGGAATGAGCAGTTCTTC. This gives the protein CASSLVAGGGNEQFF.

This clonotype has a count of ten or more. The chain employs TRBV20-1 and TRBJ2-3; no clear D. Trimming stripped 2 bases from V and 0 bases from J, with 12 bases between. The germline V gene encodes CDR1 DFQATT and CDR2 SNEGSKA (reference sequence). The CDR3 totals 15 residues. As DNA, the CDR3 is TGCAGTGCTAGACCCCCGCGAACTAGCACAGATACGCAGTATTTT. This sequence encodes CSARPPRTSTDTQYF.

J is TRBJ1-1 and V is TRBV20-1, with 8 bases fitting TRBD1. The CDR3 extends over 16 amino acids. Germline V gene data show CDR1 as DFQATT and CDR2 as SNEGSKA (reference sequence). V lost 0 bases to trimming and J lost 1 base; unmatched junction nucleotides: 7. Written as DNA, the CDR3 is TGCAGTGCTAGAGATCTCGGAGGACAGGGGAACACTGAAGCTTTCTTT. Translating gives CSARDLGGQGNTEAFF.

For this clonotype: A far larger clone is off by one base, so a read error is likely. The J gene is TRBJ2-7, the V gene TRBV7-2; perhaps TRBD1 as D (6 bases). V lost 8 bases to trimming and J lost 7 bases, with 21 bases between them. This CDR3 comprises 14 residues. Germline CDR1 reads SGHTA; CDR2 reads FQGNSA. The CDR3 DNA is TGTGCCAGCGGCAACCGGGACACGTACAATGAGCAGTACTTC. Its protein product is CASGNRDTYNEQYF. The whole variable domain, filled in from reference TRBV7-2 and TRBJ2-7, reads GAGVSQSPSNKVTEKGKDVELRCDPISGHTALYWYRQSLGQGLEFLIYFQGNSAPDKSGLPSDRFSAERTGGSVSTLTIQRTQQEDSAVYLCASGNRDTYNEQYFGPGTRLTVT.

This clonotype occurred many times. V and J are TRBV10-1 and TRBJ2-7, with 11 bases that match TRBD1. Germline CDR1 reads WNHNN; CDR2 reads SYGVQD (reference sequence). CDR3 length equals 14 residues. The junction had 2 bases not matched to a gene; V was cut back by 2 bases and J by 5 bases. The CDR3 protein is CASSEGTGGHEQYF. The CDR3 nucleotides are TGCGCCAGCAGTGAGGGGACAGGGGGACACGAGCAGTACTTC.

There are many counts of this clonotype. The J gene is TRBJ2-1, the V gene TRBV19, with a tentative D call TRBD2 (6 bases). CDR1 is LNHDA and CDR2 is SQIVND in the germline V gene (reference sequence). V dropped 5 bases and J dropped 3 bases, with 8 bases sitting between them. CDR3 size: 13 residues. CDR3 DNA: TGTGCCAGTAGTTCCGGGGGCTACAATGAGCAGTTCTTC. Its translation is CASSSGGYNEQFF.

Notes on this clonotype: It may be a read error: a sequence one base away is much more abundant. This chain links TRBV28 with TRBJ1-1; the D is unclear. Germline CDR1 is MDHEN and CDR2 is SYDVKM. The CDR3 is 13 residues long. The V gene lost 3 bases and the J gene lost 4 bases, with 9 bases spanning the gap. The CDR3 DNA is TGTGCCAGCAGTTTCCGAGTGAGCACTGAAGCTTTCTTT. Translating it yields CASSFRVSTEAFF.

A remark on this clonotype: Possible read error: a much larger clone is one base away. The V and J genes are TRBV27 and TRBJ2-2; no clear D gene. The germline V gene encodes CDR1 MNHEY and CDR2 SMNVEV (reference sequence). V shed 11 bases and J shed 6 bases, with 10 bases lying between them. The CDR3 is 11 residues long. The CDR3 nucleotides are TGTGCCGCCCTAGTGGCCGGGGAGCTGTTTTTT. This sequence encodes CAALVAGELFF.

Many counts were recorded for this clonotype. This chain joins TRBV3-1 and TRBJ1-1; the D is unclear. Trimming removed 2 bases from V and 0 bases from J, with 13 bases in between. CDR3 length: 16 amino acids. Germline CDR1 reads LGHDT; CDR2 reads YNNKEL (reference sequence). The CDR3 is CASSQFLGSMNTEAFF. CDR3 nucleotides: TGTGCCAGCAGCCAATTTCTGGGGAGCATGAACACTGAAGCTTTCTTT. Combining the CDR3 with reference TRBV3-1 and TRBJ1-1 gives the whole variable domain DTAVSQTPKYLVTQMGNDKSIKCEQNLGHDTMYWYKQDSKKFLKIMFSYNNKELIINETVPNRFSPKSPDKAHLNLHINSLELGDSAVYFCASSQFLGSMNTEAFFGQGTRLTVV.

This clonotype has a count of ten or more. V and J are TRBV3-1 and TRBJ2-4, with D perhaps matching TRBD1 or TRBD2 (5 bases each). The V gene lost 0 bases and the J gene lost 6 bases, with 9 bases spanning the gap. This CDR3 region has 14 residues. Per germline, CDR1 LGHDT and CDR2 YNNKEL (reference sequence). CDR3 protein: CASSQESRGNIQYF. DNA of the CDR3: TGTGCCAGCAGCCAAGAGTCGAGGGGAAACATTCAGTACTTC.

There are many counts of this clonotype. A much larger clone differs by one base, so this may be a read error. The rearrangement links TRBV6-1 to TRBJ1-1, with no clear D. CDR1 and CDR2 from the germline V gene are MNHNS and SASEGT. Trimming removed 6 bases from V and 0 bases from J, with 2 bases in between. CDR3 size: 11 residues. CDR3 DNA sequence: TGTGCCAGCAGGTTGAACACTGAAGCTTTCTTT. This sequence encodes CASRLNTEAFF.

This clonotype was observed many times. This chain links TRBV7-8 with TRBJ1-5, with 7 bases aligning to TRBD1. The germline gives CDR1 SGHVS, CDR2 FQNEAQ. The CDR3 contains 14 residues. V lost 2 bases and J lost 5; bases outside the gene matches: 3. As DNA, the CDR3 is TGTGCCAGCAGCTTAAGGACAGGCGATCAGCCCCAGCATTTT. Translated: CASSLRTGDQPQHF. Together with reference TRBV7-8 and TRBJ1-5, the CDR3 gives the full variable domain: GAGVSQSPRYKVAKRGQDVALRCDPISGHVSLFWYQQALGQGPEFLTYFQNEAQLDKSGLPSDRFFAERPEGSVSTLKIQRTQQEDSAVYLCASSLRTGDQPQHFGDGTRLSIL.

This clonotype was seen only a few times. The chain uses TRBV10-3 and TRBJ2-1, with 9 bases fitting TRBD2. J lost 9 bases, V lost 0 bases, and 9 bases had no gene match. The CDR3 sequence is 16 residues long. CDR1 is ENHRY and CDR2 is SYGVKD in the germline V gene. The CDR3 spells CAISESIRGGAGEQFF. CDR3 in DNA: TGTGCCATCAGTGAGTCGATTCGCGGGGGGGCCGGTGAGCAGTTCTTC.

The rearrangement uses TRBV9 and TRBJ1-3; D gene unclear. The CDR3 runs 14 residues. The V end lost 4 bases, the J end lost 4 bases, and 12 bases lay between the germline ends. Looked up from germline, CDR1 is SGDLS and CDR2 is YYNGEE. The CDR3 DNA follows: TGTGCCAGCAGCTCGGGCGACACAGGAAACACCATATATTTT. This encodes CASSSGDTGNTIYF.

This clonotype was picked up many times. The chain recombines TRBV7-9 with TRBJ2-7; 7 bases match TRBD2. Germline-derived CDR1 and CDR2 are SEHNR and FQNEAQ (reference sequence). J gave up 5 bases and V 4 bases, and 5 bases lay outside the gene matches. The CDR3 loop spans 13 amino acids. The CDR3 reads CASSYGTTDEQYF. The DNA of the CDR3 is TGTGCCAGCAGCTATGGGACTACCGACGAGCAGTACTTC.

The chain employs TRBV24-1 and TRBJ2-3, with 10 bases lining up with TRBD2. CDR1 and CDR2 (germline): KGHDR, SFDVKD. V shed 0 bases and J 14 bases; nucleotides not matched to a gene: 10. This CDR3 comprises 15 residues. DNA for the CDR3: TGTGCCACCAGTGATTTGCTAGCGGGGGCCCCTTTTCCGTATTTT. It specifies CATSDLLAGAPFPYF.

This clonotype has ten or more counts. The CDR3 DNA follows: TGTGCCAGCAGCCCGAGAGGGCAGAACTATGGCTACACCTTC. It yields the protein CASSPRGQNYGYTF. The chain links TRBV5-4 to TRBJ1-2; unclear D gene. Trimming removed 4 bases at V and 2 bases at J, with 12 bases between. This CDR3 spans 14 amino acids. Germline V gives CDR1 SGHNT, CDR2 YYREEE (reference sequence). The complete variable domain, with remaining parts taken from reference TRBV5-4 and TRBJ1-2, reads ETGVTQSPTHLIKTRGQQVTLRCSSQSGHNTVSWYQQALGQGPQFIFQYYREEENGRGNFPPRFSGLQFPNYSSELNVNALELDDSALYLCASSPRGQNYGYTFGSGTRLTVV.

This clonotype has a handful of counts. The chain recombines TRBV14 with TRBJ1-6; weak D call: TRBD1 (6 bases). Between the trimmed V and J ends, which lost 0 bases and 9 bases, there was a span of 9 bases. This CDR3 contains 14 residues. In germline, CDR1 is SGHDN, CDR2 FVKESK. The CDR3 region is CASSQDLGGSPLHF. DNA for the CDR3: TGTGCCAGCAGCCAAGATTTAGGGGGTTCACCCCTCCACTTT.

This clonotype was detected ten times or more. This chain links TRBV6-2 or TRBV6-3 with TRBJ1-2, with 10 bases matching TRBD1. The V segment lost 5 bases and the J segment 5 bases; nucleotides outside the gene matches: 8. The CDR3 spans 15 residues. The germline V gene encodes CDR1 MNHEY and CDR2 SVGEGT. CDR3 DNA: TGTGCCAGCAGTGACAGGGGGCGTAGACTTTATGGCTACACCTTC. Encoded protein: CASSDRGRRLYGYTF.

The chain joins TRBV19 to TRBJ1-5; a possible D gene is TRBD1 (5 bases). The germline V gene encodes CDR1 LNHDA and CDR2 SQIVND (reference sequence). This CDR3 has 14 residues. V was trimmed by 10 bases and J by 4 bases, leaving 17 bases between them. The CDR3 DNA sequence: TGTGCCACCAACCGCCAGCAGGGAAATCAGCCCCAGCATTTT. This translates into CATNRQQGNQPQHF.

The V gene is TRBV12-3 or TRBV12-4, the J gene TRBJ2-5; 12 bases fit TRBD2. The CDR3 consists of 18 residues. The ends lost 5 bases at V and 5 bases at J; junction bases unmatched: 15. CDR3 DNA sequence: TGTGCCAGCAGTCCACCGGGACTAGCGGGCGGCCCGACGGAGACCCAGTACTTC. It translates to CASSPPGLAGGPTETQYF.

This clonotype was counted at least ten times. The V call is TRBV28, the J call TRBJ1-5, with D perhaps matching TRBD1 (6 bases). Germline CDR1 and CDR2: MDHEN and SYDVKM. The CDR3 is 14 residues long. V was shortened by 6 bases and J by 9 bases, with 18 bases between the two germline ends. The CDR3 nucleotides are TGTGCCAGCAGCCCGGACAGATTGTTTCGGCCCCAGCATTTT. Amino acid sequence: CASSPDRLFRPQHF.

In regard to this clonotype: This may be a read error: a much more frequent sequence differs by one nucleotide. The chain couples TRBV7-3 to TRBJ1-2; TRBD1 matches at 7 bases. J was trimmed by 12 bases and V by 5 bases; bases with no gene match: 6. The CDR3 runs to 11 residues. CDR1 is SGHTA, CDR2 FQGTGA, per germline. The DNA of the CDR3 is TGTGCCAGCAGCACAGGGGCCGGAGACACCTTC. It specifies CASSTGAGDTF. The full variable domain, with the rest looked up from reference TRBV7-3 and TRBJ1-2, is GAGVSQTPSNKVTEKGKYVELRCDPISGHTALYWYRQSLGQGPEFLIYFQGTGAADDSGLPNDRFFAVRPEGSVSTLKIQRTERGDSAVYLCASSTGAGDTFGSGTRLTVV.